This T cell receptor beta chain was documented in a study of cytomegalovirus exposure and HLA in healthy donors. Findings and caveats of the study: It was reportedly the case that the classifier diagnosed cytomegalovirus status with high specificity and sensitivity. Association of 17,000 or so TCR beta sequences with HLA alleles was found at 0.05 false discovery rate in a later analysis.

The CDR3 length is 14 residues. The germline V gene has CDR1 MDHEN and CDR2 SYDVKM. The V gene lost 6 bases and the J gene lost 0 bases, with 6 bases spanning the gap. Concerning this clone: Its cognate antigen is unknown.

The PCR ran on 60 Vbeta and 13 Jbeta primers. Original data processing: A later analysis counted 65 million to 80 million unique TCR beta chains, some 12 million shared. The method was immunoSEQ multiplex PCR; TCRdb's version includes in-frame clones alone and lacks a portion of them. That table gives V, J and clone size, and the DNA gave D and trimming. Its listing shows 100,000 to 150,000 clones. Donors consisted of healthy bone marrow donors. The TCR sequence derives from a woman aged 40-49 years in good health and CMV-seropositive. Sequencing used PBMCs. The genes are TRBV28 and TRBJ2-6; D uncertain. The CDR3 DNA is TGTGCCAGCAGGACGGGCTCTGGGGCCAACGTCCTGACTTTC. Translating gives CASRTGSGANVLTF.